Listed below are T cell receptor beta chains from one sample, sequenced in a study of T cell responses to AZD1222 COVID-19 vaccine. Clones were sequenced by immunoSEQ multiplex PCR, and TCRdb holds only the in-frame ones, with some missing. The sample contains 80,000 to 95,000 clones, 88% of which appear only once. The sequences come from peripheral blood, collected on day 0 of MenACWY control vaccination. The receptor set was obtained from an adult in good health. Each CDR3 is given with its conserved first and last residue. The order of the fields is clone size, V gene, D gene, J gene, CDR3 protein, CDR3 DNA. A D gene is named only where the DNA matches it firmly. Expanded clones are given a class, and other clones once, few, many or no size at all.

>-|TRBV15|-|TRBJ2-1
CATSSSPNEQFF
TGTGCCACCAGCTCTAGCCCCAATGAGCAGTTCTTC
>-|TRBV5-6|TRBD2|TRBJ2-1
CASSLYGTSGRVIYNEQFF
TGTGCCAGCAGCTTGTATGGCACTAGCGGGAGGGTGATCTACAATGAGCAGTTCTTC
>-|TRBV29-1|-|TRBJ2-6
CSVSRDPSGANVLTF
TGCAGCGTGAGCAGGGACCCCTCTGGGGCCAACGTCCTGACTTTC
>-|TRBV6-5|TRBD1|TRBJ1-1
CASGMTGLNTEAFF
TGTGCCAGCGGCATGACAGGGTTGAACACTGAAGCTTTCTTT
>-|TRBV6-6|-|TRBJ1-2
CASSPGTSYGYTF
TGTGCCAGCAGCCCCGGGACGTCATATGGCTACACCTTC
>-|TRBV11-2|-|TRBJ2-7
CASSPPLGLSYEQYF
TGTGCCAGCAGCCCGCCCTTGGGGTTGTCCTACGAGCAGTACTTC
>-|TRBV11-2|TRBD1|TRBJ2-1
CASSYVPGQGKDEQFF
TGTGCCAGCAGCTACGTCCCGGGACAGGGGAAAGATGAGCAGTTCTTC
>once|TRBV4-3|-|TRBJ1-5
CASSQDPLRGDQPQHF
TGCGCCAGCAGCCAAGATCCCCTAAGGGGTGATCAGCCCCAGCATTTT
>-|TRBV11-2|-|TRBJ1-1
CASSLDLGRTEAFF
TGTGCCAGCAGCTTAGATCTGGGACGCACTGAAGCTTTCTTT
>-|TRBV7-9|-|TRBJ1-1
CASSLRAVAFF
TGTGCCAGCAGCTTAAGGGCAGTAGCTTTCTTT
>-|TRBV28|TRBD2|TRBJ2-1
CASSLRGGSANEQFF
TGTGCCAGCAGTTTAAGGGGCGGGAGCGCCAATGAGCAGTTCTTC
>-|TRBV28|TRBD1|TRBJ1-4
CATTGALGNEKLFF
TGTGCCACCACAGGGGCGCTTGGTAATGAAAAACTGTTTTTT
>-|TRBV7-9|TRBD2|TRBJ2-3
CASSLASGSRDTQYF
TGTGCCAGCAGCTTGGCTAGCGGGAGTCGAGATACGCAGTATTTT
>-|TRBV5-1|-|TRBJ1-1
CASSLQGTTEAFF
TGCGCCAGCAGCTTGCAGGGGACGACTGAAGCTTTCTTT
>-|TRBV19|TRBD1|TRBJ1-2
CASSMGQGAIGYGYTF
TGTGCCAGTAGTATGGGACAGGGGGCGATTGGTTATGGCTACACCTTC
>-|TRBV30|-|TRBJ1-3
CAWRPWTVNSGNTIYF
TGTGCCTGGAGACCTTGGACAGTGAACTCTGGAAACACCATATATTTT
>-|TRBV2|-|TRBJ1-2
CASRGGPGGYTF
TGTGCCAGTCGGGGGGGCCCCGGGGGCTACACCTTC
>-|TRBV30|-|TRBJ1-5
CAWSVRGNQPQHF
TGTGCCTGGAGTGTCCGGGGCAATCAGCCCCAGCATTTT
>-|TRBV4-3|TRBD2|TRBJ2-3
CASSPPPAGGHTDTQYF
TGCGCCAGCAGCCCCCCCCCGGCGGGAGGGCACACAGATACGCAGTATTTT
>-|TRBV10-2|-|TRBJ2-2
CASSELAGELFF
TGCGCCAGCAGTGAATTGGCCGGGGAGCTGTTTTTT
>-|TRBV9|-|TRBJ1-3
CASSPAGAGNTIYF
TGTGCCAGCAGCCCGGCCGGGGCCGGAAACACCATATATTTT
>-|TRBV19|TRBD1|TRBJ2-7
CASSKGGTGTTYEQYF
TGTGCCAGTAGTAAAGGGGGGACAGGGACAACCTACGAGCAGTACTTC
>-|TRBV19|-|TRBJ1-2
CASKFLDSANYGYTF
TGTGCCAGTAAATTCCTCGACAGCGCTAACTATGGCTACACCTTC
>-|TRBV24-1|-|TRBJ2-1
CATSDPLGGEVSEQFF
TGTGCCACCAGTGACCCCCTCGGAGGAGAGGTGAGTGAGCAGTTCTTC
>-|TRBV12-3/TRBV12-4|TRBD2|TRBJ2-1
CASSLTSVEQFF
TGTGCCAGCAGCCTTACTAGCGTTGAGCAGTTCTTC
>-|TRBV19|TRBD2|TRBJ2-7
CASSIDRGGLAGSAYEQYF
TGTGCCAGTAGTATAGATCGTGGAGGGCTAGCGGGATCTGCCTACGAGCAGTACTTC
>-|TRBV3-1/TRBV3-2|-|TRBJ2-7
CASSQQGGEQYF
TGTGCCAGCAGCCAACAGGGGGGGGAGCAGTACTTC
>-|TRBV5-1|TRBD2|TRBJ2-3
CASSRSGRDTDTQYF
TGCGCCAGCAGCCGAAGCGGGAGGGACACAGATACGCAGTATTTT
>once|TRBV28|-|TRBJ1-6
CASTWDFYNSPLHF
TGTGCCAGCACCTGGGATTTCTATAATTCACCCCTCCACTTT
>-|TRBV6-5|-|TRBJ1-4
CASSRQSFNEKLFF
TGTGCCAGCAGCCGACAGAGTTTTAATGAAAAACTGTTTTTT
>-|TRBV7-8|TRBD1|TRBJ1-3
CASSIVTGPGNTIYF
TGTGCCAGCAGCATTGTGACAGGGCCTGGAAACACCATATATTTT
>few|TRBV19|-|TRBJ2-3
CASSPVYRQGGDTQYF
TGTGCCAGTAGCCCAGTATATCGACAGGGAGGGGATACGCAGTATTTT
>-|TRBV9|TRBD2|TRBJ2-7
CASSPRGVSSYEQYF
TGTGCCAGCAGCCCCCGGGGGGTAAGCTCCTACGAGCAGTACTTC
>once|TRBV6-6|-|TRBJ2-2
CASNHKLDTGELFF
TGTGCCAGCAACCACAAGTTGGACACCGGGGAGCTGTTTTTT
>once|TRBV5-1|-|TRBJ1-2
CASSGGHYGYTF
TGCGCCAGCAGCGGGGGACACTATGGCTACACCTTC
>-|TRBV18|TRBD1|TRBJ2-3
CASSLDRGSDTQYF
TGTGCCAGCTCACTGGACAGGGGCTCAGATACGCAGTATTTT
>once|TRBV5-4|-|TRBJ2-7
CASSSTGSSYEQYF
TGTGCCAGCAGCTCGACGGGGAGTTCCTACGAGCAGTACTTC
>once|TRBV19|-|TRBJ2-7
CASSRPLVVTEDYEQYF
TGTGCCAGTAGTAGACCGTTAGTCGTGACGGAGGACTACGAGCAGTACTTC
>-|TRBV7-8|-|TRBJ1-1
CASSFSPYGREAFF
TGTGCCAGCAGCTTTTCGCCCTACGGGCGTGAAGCTTTCTTT
>-|TRBV5-1|-|TRBJ2-5
CASSRSDPIETQYF
TGCGCCAGCAGCCGGTCGGACCCTATCGAGACCCAGTACTTC
>-|TRBV29-1|TRBD1|TRBJ2-3
CSAPGQGSNTQYF
TGCAGCGCCCCGGGACAGGGATCAAATACGCAGTATTTT
>-|TRBV18|-|TRBJ1-1
CASSPRGIEEAFF
TGTGCCAGCTCACCACGGGGCATAGAGGAAGCTTTCTTT
>-|TRBV4-2|-|TRBJ1-3
CASSQDPGGALGNTIYF
TGTGCCAGCAGCCAAGATCCTGGGGGGGCGCTGGGAAACACCATATATTTT
>-|TRBV3-1/TRBV3-2|-|TRBJ1-5
CASSQDSGNQPQHF
TGTGCCAGCAGCCAAGATTCGGGGAATCAGCCCCAGCATTTT
>-|TRBV30|-|TRBJ2-2
CAWTHREAGELFF
TGTGCCTGGACCCATAGGGAGGCCGGGGAGCTGTTTTTT
>few|TRBV24-1|-|TRBJ2-3
CAIVSNSRDTDTQYF
TGTGCCATCGTAAGTAACAGTCGGGACACAGATACGCAGTATTTT
>-|TRBV28|TRBD2|TRBJ2-7
CASSPTGLAGPYEQYF
TGTGCCAGCAGTCCAACGGGACTAGCGGGCCCCTACGAGCAGTACTTC
>-|TRBV6-5|TRBD2|TRBJ2-7
CASSYGLAGLEQYF
TGTGCCAGCAGTTATGGACTAGCGGGACTTGAGCAGTACTTC
>-|TRBV6-5|-|TRBJ2-1
CASSYGRDWPGIF
TGTGCCAGCAGTTACGGCAGGGACTGGCCTGGGATCTTC
>-|TRBV20-1|-|TRBJ1-5
CSASDGDQPQHF
TGCAGTGCTAGTGATGGGGATCAGCCCCAGCATTTT
>-|TRBV24-1|-|TRBJ2-2
CATSTGPASTGELFF
TGTGCCACCAGTACCGGACCGGCGAGCACCGGGGAGCTGTTTTTT